The rows below give T cell receptor beta chains drawn from one sample of a study of CD8+ T cells in alopecia areata. Clones were sequenced by immunoSEQ multiplex PCR, and TCRdb holds only the in-frame ones, with some missing. The sample gives about 140,000 clones, approximately 51% of which show up once; less than 1% is in the top ten. Source: CD4+ T cells sorted from blood, taken at week 0. These receptors all come from a human donor with alopecia areata. CDR3s include the opening cysteine and the closing phenylalanine or tryptophan. A D gene is named only where the DNA matches it firmly. Clone size, where shown, is once, few, many, or a class for clones that have expanded.

v_gene: TRBV15; abundance: -; d_gene: -; j_gene: TRBJ2-5; CDR3aa: CATSREGGSSQYF; CDR3nt: TGTGCCACCAGCAGAGAAGGGGGTTCGAGCCAGTACTTC
v_gene: TRBV4-1; abundance: -; d_gene: TRBD2; j_gene: TRBJ2-2; CDR3aa: CASSLSGGANTGELFF; CDR3nt: TGCGCCAGCAGCCTTTCGGGGGGAGCGAACACCGGGGAGCTGTTTTTT
v_gene: TRBV18; abundance: -; d_gene: -; j_gene: TRBJ2-5; CDR3aa: CASSPPSSETQYF; CDR3nt: TGTGCCAGCTCACCACCGAGTTCGGAGACCCAGTACTTC
v_gene: TRBV29-1; abundance: few; d_gene: -; j_gene: TRBJ1-4; CDR3aa: CSVGGKGEKLFF; CDR3nt: TGCAGCGTTGGAGGAAAGGGGGAAAAACTGTTTTTT
v_gene: TRBV5-5; abundance: -; d_gene: -; j_gene: TRBJ2-6; CDR3aa: CASRPGPYSGANVLTF; CDR3nt: TGTGCCAGCAGGCCGGGACCGTACTCTGGGGCCAACGTCCTGACTTTC
v_gene: TRBV7-2; abundance: -; d_gene: -; j_gene: TRBJ1-2; CDR3aa: CASSLGGYSGYTF; CDR3nt: TGTGCCAGCAGCTTAGGAGGGTATAGTGGCTACACCTTC
v_gene: TRBV28; abundance: few; d_gene: TRBD1; j_gene: TRBJ1-2; CDR3aa: CATRQEDRGYGYTF; CDR3nt: TGTGCCACCCGACAGGAGGACAGGGGCTATGGCTACACCTTC
v_gene: TRBV30; abundance: -; d_gene: -; j_gene: TRBJ1-2; CDR3aa: CAWRGSNYGYTF; CDR3nt: TGTGCCTGGAGGGGATCTAACTATGGCTACACCTTC
v_gene: TRBV28; abundance: -; d_gene: -; j_gene: TRBJ1-4; CDR3aa: CASRGWGAGEEKLFF; CDR3nt: TGTGCCAGTAGAGGTTGGGGGGCAGGGGAAGAAAAACTGTTTTTT
v_gene: TRBV4-1; abundance: -; d_gene: -; j_gene: TRBJ2-7; CDR3aa: CASSQVRSIGGEQYF; CDR3nt: TGCGCCAGCAGCCAAGTACGTTCGATAGGGGGCGAGCAGTACTTC
v_gene: TRBV6-5; abundance: -; d_gene: -; j_gene: TRBJ2-7; CDR3aa: CASSESTGFEQYF; CDR3nt: TGTGCCAGCAGTGAGAGTACAGGGTTCGAGCAGTACTTC
v_gene: TRBV7-9; abundance: -; d_gene: -; j_gene: TRBJ1-4; CDR3aa: CASSFLPVGQNEKLFF; CDR3nt: TGTGCCAGCAGCTTTCTCCCAGTGGGCCAGAATGAAAAACTGTTTTTT
v_gene: TRBV5-4; abundance: few; d_gene: TRBD1; j_gene: TRBJ1-2; CDR3aa: CASSLGQGTGGGYTF; CDR3nt: TGTGCCAGCAGCCTGGGACAGGGGACGGGTGGTGGCTACACCTTC
v_gene: TRBV4-1; abundance: -; d_gene: -; j_gene: TRBJ1-5; CDR3aa: CASSQEAGSRSNQPQHF; CDR3nt: TGCGCCAGCAGCCAAGAGGCGGGCAGTCGTAGCAATCAGCCCCAGCATTTT
v_gene: TRBV11-2; abundance: -; d_gene: -; j_gene: TRBJ2-1; CDR3aa: CASSPRMTSSYNEQFF; CDR3nt: TGTGCCAGCAGCCCCAGAATGACAAGCTCCTACAATGAGCAGTTCTTC
v_gene: TRBV30; abundance: -; d_gene: -; j_gene: TRBJ1-4; CDR3aa: CAWSALRELFF; CDR3nt: TGTGCCTGGAGTGCCCTGAGGGAACTGTTTTTT
v_gene: TRBV10-3; abundance: -; d_gene: TRBD2; j_gene: TRBJ2-3; CDR3aa: CATGLAGGIADTQYF; CDR3nt: TGTGCCACGGGACTAGCGGGAGGAATTGCAGATACGCAGTATTTT
v_gene: TRBV2; abundance: few; d_gene: TRBD2; j_gene: TRBJ2-2; CDR3aa: CASIPSGSWNTGELFF; CDR3nt: TGTGCCAGCATCCCTAGCGGGAGTTGGAACACCGGGGAGCTGTTTTTT
v_gene: TRBV7-2; abundance: -; d_gene: TRBD2; j_gene: TRBJ2-5; CDR3aa: CASSKGLAGEPLKTQYF; CDR3nt: TGTGCCAGCAGCAAGGGACTAGCGGGAGAACCCCTCAAGACCCAGTACTTC
v_gene: TRBV4-2; abundance: -; d_gene: -; j_gene: TRBJ1-5; CDR3aa: CASSQDGGGGDSNQPQHF; CDR3nt: TGTGCCAGCAGCCAAGATGGGGGAGGGGGTGATAGCAATCAGCCCCAGCATTTT
v_gene: TRBV29-1; abundance: -; d_gene: -; j_gene: TRBJ2-1; CDR3aa: CSGDHNEQFF; CDR3nt: TGCAGCGGAGATCACAATGAGCAGTTCTTC
v_gene: TRBV30; abundance: -; d_gene: -; j_gene: TRBJ1-1; CDR3aa: CAWIKQDMNTEAFF; CDR3nt: TGTGCCTGGATAAAACAAGACATGAACACTGAAGCTTTCTTT
v_gene: TRBV27; abundance: -; d_gene: TRBD2; j_gene: TRBJ2-5; CDR3aa: CASRRAGVVKTQYF; CDR3nt: TGTGCCAGCAGAAGAGCGGGAGTAGTGAAGACCCAGTACTTC
v_gene: TRBV30; abundance: few; d_gene: TRBD2; j_gene: TRBJ2-3; CDR3aa: CAWSVNPAGGTDTQYF; CDR3nt: TGTGCCTGGAGTGTAAATCCAGCGGGAGGAACAGATACGCAGTATTTT
v_gene: TRBV18; abundance: -; d_gene: -; j_gene: TRBJ2-7; CDR3aa: CASSNRAYEQYF; CDR3nt: TGTGCCAGCTCGAACAGGGCCTACGAGCAGTACTTC
v_gene: TRBV9; abundance: -; d_gene: TRBD1; j_gene: TRBJ2-5; CDR3aa: CASTRGQQETQYF; CDR3nt: TGTGCCAGCACCAGGGGGCAACAAGAGACCCAGTACTTC
v_gene: TRBV30; abundance: -; d_gene: -; j_gene: TRBJ1-1; CDR3aa: CAWSTTWQRAFF; CDR3nt: TGTGCCTGGAGTACCACCTGGCAGAGAGCTTTCTTT
v_gene: TRBV9; abundance: few; d_gene: -; j_gene: TRBJ2-5; CDR3aa: CASSARRDFQETQYF; CDR3nt: TGTGCCAGCAGCGCCCGCCGGGACTTCCAAGAGACCCAGTACTTC
v_gene: TRBV5-1; abundance: few; d_gene: TRBD1; j_gene: TRBJ2-5; CDR3aa: CASSPGTGMAETQYF; CDR3nt: TGCGCCAGCAGCCCGGGGACAGGAATGGCAGAGACCCAGTACTTC
v_gene: TRBV7-9; abundance: once; d_gene: TRBD2; j_gene: TRBJ2-3; CDR3aa: CASSSQNGRGTDTQYF; CDR3nt: TGTGCCAGCAGCTCACAGAACGGGAGGGGCACAGATACGCAGTATTTT
v_gene: TRBV6-5; abundance: -; d_gene: -; j_gene: TRBJ2-7; CDR3aa: CASSPYLGGYEQYF; CDR3nt: TGTGCCAGCAGTCCGTATTTGGGGGGTTACGAGCAGTACTTC
v_gene: TRBV7-3; abundance: -; d_gene: -; j_gene: TRBJ2-7; CDR3aa: CASSLGPSYEQYF; CDR3nt: TGTGCCAGCAGCTTGGGCCCTTCCTACGAGCAGTACTTC
v_gene: TRBV29-1; abundance: -; d_gene: -; j_gene: TRBJ2-4; CDR3aa: CSVGGGALSQNIQYF; CDR3nt: TGCAGCGTTGGAGGGGGGGCCCTCAGCCAAAACATTCAGTACTTC
v_gene: TRBV27; abundance: few; d_gene: TRBD1; j_gene: TRBJ1-1; CDR3aa: CASRPNRGNTEAFF; CDR3nt: TGTGCCAGCAGGCCGAACAGGGGGAACACTGAAGCTTTCTTT
v_gene: TRBV15; abundance: -; d_gene: -; j_gene: TRBJ1-4; CDR3aa: CATSITTGTTEKLFF; CDR3nt: TGTGCCACCAGCATAACTACCGGGACGACTGAAAAACTGTTTTTT
v_gene: TRBV29-1; abundance: -; d_gene: TRBD2; j_gene: TRBJ2-1; CDR3aa: CSVGLAGFRNEQFF; CDR3nt: TGCAGCGTTGGGCTAGCGGGATTTCGGAATGAGCAGTTCTTC
v_gene: TRBV10-3; abundance: few; d_gene: TRBD1; j_gene: TRBJ2-7; CDR3aa: CAISEVTGVSYEQYF; CDR3nt: TGTGCCATCAGTGAGGTGACAGGGGTCTCCTACGAGCAGTACTTC
v_gene: TRBV29-1; abundance: -; d_gene: TRBD2; j_gene: TRBJ2-4; CDR3aa: CSASPGLVAQNIQYF; CDR3nt: TGCAGCGCATCCCCCGGACTAGTCGCGCAAAACATTCAGTACTTC
v_gene: TRBV30; abundance: -; d_gene: TRBD1; j_gene: TRBJ2-3; CDR3aa: CAWSPGTGTDTQYF; CDR3nt: TGTGCCTGGAGTCCCGGGACAGGCACAGATACGCAGTATTTT
v_gene: TRBV7-2; abundance: -; d_gene: -; j_gene: TRBJ1-2; CDR3aa: CASSLNWWDYGYTF; CDR3nt: TGTGCCAGCAGCTTAAATTGGTGGGACTATGGCTACACCTTC
v_gene: TRBV5-8; abundance: many; d_gene: TRBD1; j_gene: TRBJ2-7; CDR3aa: CASSSGQVREQYF; CDR3nt: TGTGCCAGCAGCAGCGGACAGGTCAGGGAGCAGTACTTC
v_gene: TRBV29-1; abundance: -; d_gene: -; j_gene: TRBJ1-2; CDR3aa: CSAYSPIYYGYTF; CDR3nt: TGCAGCGCTTACAGCCCTATCTACTATGGCTACACCTTC
v_gene: TRBV28; abundance: -; d_gene: TRBD2; j_gene: TRBJ2-1; CDR3aa: CAATSGIVNEQFF; CDR3nt: TGTGCCGCGACTAGCGGGATAGTCAATGAGCAGTTCTTC
v_gene: TRBV11-3; abundance: -; d_gene: -; j_gene: TRBJ2-7; CDR3aa: CASSPGGEQYF; CDR3nt: TGTGCCAGCAGCCCCGGAGGGGAGCAGTACTTC
v_gene: TRBV19; abundance: -; d_gene: -; j_gene: TRBJ1-5; CDR3aa: CASSIIIGGSQPQHF; CDR3nt: TGTGCCAGTAGTATAATAATAGGGGGATCTCAGCCCCAGCATTTT
v_gene: TRBV28; abundance: few; d_gene: -; j_gene: TRBJ2-7; CDR3aa: CASSLTAYEQYF; CDR3nt: TGTGCCAGCAGCTTAACGGCCTACGAGCAGTACTTC
v_gene: TRBV7-3; abundance: -; d_gene: -; j_gene: TRBJ2-3; CDR3aa: CASSLTLGDTQYF; CDR3nt: TGTGCCAGCAGCTTAACACTGGGGGATACGCAGTATTTT
v_gene: TRBV7-9; abundance: -; d_gene: TRBD2; j_gene: TRBJ2-7; CDR3aa: CASSPHIAGGNEQYF; CDR3nt: TGTGCCAGCAGCCCACATATAGCGGGAGGGAACGAGCAGTACTTC
v_gene: TRBV29-1; abundance: -; d_gene: -; j_gene: TRBJ1-1; CDR3aa: CSSIHGQREAFF; CDR3nt: TGCAGCTCCATACACGGACAGCGTGAAGCTTTCTTT
v_gene: TRBV25-1; abundance: -; d_gene: -; j_gene: TRBJ1-2; CDR3aa: CASSDAGNYGYTF; CDR3nt: TGTGCCAGCAGTGACGCGGGTAACTATGGCTACACCTTC
v_gene: TRBV5-1; abundance: -; d_gene: -; j_gene: TRBJ2-3; CDR3aa: CASSFRDTQYF; CDR3nt: TGCGCCAGCAGCTTTCGGGATACGCAGTATTTT
v_gene: TRBV11-2; abundance: -; d_gene: TRBD1; j_gene: TRBJ1-1; CDR3aa: CASSPTTGWKAFF; CDR3nt: TGTGCCAGCAGCCCAACGACAGGGTGGAAAGCTTTCTTT
v_gene: TRBV15; abundance: -; d_gene: -; j_gene: TRBJ1-3; CDR3aa: CATSREPGNTIYF; CDR3nt: TGTGCCACCAGCAGAGAGCCGGGAAACACCATATATTTT
v_gene: TRBV5-1; abundance: -; d_gene: -; j_gene: TRBJ1-1; CDR3aa: CASSVAGTNTEAFF; CDR3nt: TGCGCCAGCAGTGTGGCAGGGACGAACACTGAAGCTTTCTTT